A selection of T cell receptor beta chains follows, all from one sample in a study of cytotoxic CD8 clonotypes in ibrutinib-treated CLL. Method: immunoSEQ multiplex PCR; TCRdb's copy keeps in-frame clones and lacks some. The table has roughly 63,000 clones, less than 75% seen once. The material sequenced was PBMCs, taken after 12 months of ibrutinib treatment. The source is a human donor with chronic lymphocytic leukemia. Both conserved end residues are part of each CDR3. Each record gives: J gene, D gene, V gene, clone size, CDR3 length, CDR3 DNA, CDR3 protein. D genes are given only for firm matches. Size values are once, few and many counts, or a class for expanded clones, and some rows have none.

TRBJ1-2 NA TRBV7-2 NA 16 TGTGCCAGCAGCTTATCTTTCCGTCTCCTTAGCTATGGCTACACCTTC CASSLSFRLLSYGYTF
TRBJ2-1 TRBD1 TRBV27 NA 14 TGTGCCAGCAGTCGCGGACAGGCGAACAATGAGCAGTTCTTC CASSRGQANNEQFF
TRBJ2-7 NA TRBV28 few 13 TGTGCCAGCAGTTTTGTCAGGGCCGACGAGCAGTACTTC CASSFVRADEQYF
TRBJ1-6 TRBD1 TRBV6-1 few 15 TGTGCCAGCAGAGGCCGGGACAGGGGATTTTCACCCCTCCACTTT CASRGRDRGFSPLHF
TRBJ2-1 NA TRBV20-1 NA 10 TGCAGTGCTAGGGCCAATGAGCAGTTCTTC CSARANEQFF
TRBJ2-1 NA TRBV5-1 few 12 TGCGCCAGCAGCTTGGCGGGCGGGGTCGGGGTCTTC CASSLAGGVGVF
TRBJ2-7 NA TRBV5-6 NA 12 TGTGCTACGGCGGCGTGGGGCTACGAGCAGTACTTC CATAAWGYEQYF
TRBJ1-2 NA TRBV6-1 few 15 TGTGCCAGCACCCAAAATTTGAGGGCAGAGTATGGCTACACCTTC CASTQNLRAEYGYTF
TRBJ2-2 TRBD1 TRBV7-7 few 16 TGTGCCAGCAGCGCCGGACAGGGAAAGGTGAGCGGGGAGCTGTTTTTT CASSAGQGKVSGELFF
TRBJ1-1 NA TRBV27 many 14 TGTGCCAGCAGTTTACAGGGTAGGAACACTGAAGCTTTCTTT CASSLQGRNTEAFF
TRBJ2-2 NA TRBV9 NA 12 TGTGCCAGCAGATTAGGGCCCGGGGAGCTGTTTTTT CASRLGPGELFF
TRBJ1-5 NA TRBV27 few 13 TGTGCCAGCAGCCTTCGACCCAATCAGCCCCAGCATTTT CASSLRPNQPQHF
TRBJ1-3 NA TRBV2 NA 15 TGTGCCAGCAGTGACTGGGTTGGCTCTGGAAACACCATATATTTT CASSDWVGSGNTIYF
TRBJ2-7 TRBD1 TRBV11-2 NA 15 TGTGCCAGCAGCTTCTGGACAGGGGAGGTCTACGAGCAGTACTTC CASSFWTGEVYEQYF